What follows describes a single T cell receptor (beta chain). The record originates from a study of blood T cell repertoires in COVID-19. The overall study: Acute and convalescent COVID-19 specimens originated in the United States, Italy and Spain.

TCRdb's copy holds only in-frame clones and misses some; the assay was immunoSEQ multiplex PCR. The sample contains about 130,000 clones, about 88% of which appear only once. The CDR3 is 18 residues long. The germline V gene has CDR1 LGHNA and CDR2 YNFKEQ. Trimming left V 0 bases short and J 2 bases short, with 20 bases between. The rearrangement links TRBV4-2 to TRBJ2-7; TRBD2 might be the D (6 bases). The clonotype comes from a woman of 80 years or more with acute or convalescent COVID-19. The source material was peripheral blood. CDR3 in amino acids: CASSQDGSRGSFPYEQYF. The CDR3 DNA sequence: TGTGCCAGCAGCCAAGATGGGTCGCGGGGCAGCTTTCCCTACGAGCAGTACTTC.